This T cell receptor (beta chain) was found in a study of blood T cell repertoires in COVID-19. Study processing details: Quantification of nucleated cells was approximated via reference gene primer amplification. TCRdb keeps only in-frame clones here, not all; method: immunoSEQ multiplex PCR. V and J calls and clone size are given by that table; D and trimming were obtained from the DNA. The sample has 91,000 or so clones; about 93% are singletons. In germline, CDR1 is LGHDT, CDR2 YNNKEL (reference sequence). The germline V and J ends were trimmed by 1 base and 0 bases, with 4 bases remaining between them. This CDR3 region has 15 residues.

The sequence was collected from a woman between 50 and 59 years old in a cohort sampled during active COVID-19. Sequencing was done on a sample of peripheral blood. V and J are TRBV3-1 (or the pseudogene TRBV3-2) and TRBJ2-6; D remains unclear. The CDR3 reads CASSQVLSGANVLTF. Written as DNA, the CDR3 is TGTGCCAGCAGCCAAGTCCTCTCTGGGGCCAACGTCCTGACTTTC.